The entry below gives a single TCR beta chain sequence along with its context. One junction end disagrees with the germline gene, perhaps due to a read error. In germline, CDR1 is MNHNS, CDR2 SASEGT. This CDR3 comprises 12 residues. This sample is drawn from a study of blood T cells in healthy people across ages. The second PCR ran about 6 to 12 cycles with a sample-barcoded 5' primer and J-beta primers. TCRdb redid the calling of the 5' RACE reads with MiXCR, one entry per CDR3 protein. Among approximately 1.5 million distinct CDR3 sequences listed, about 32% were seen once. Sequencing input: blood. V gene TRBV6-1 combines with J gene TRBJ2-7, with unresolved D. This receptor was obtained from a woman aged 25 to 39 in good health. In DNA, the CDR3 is TGTGCCAGCAGTGTAGGTCCCTACGAGAAGTACTTC. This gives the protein CASSVGPYEKYF.